This T cell receptor beta chain derives from a study of regulatory T cells in long-lasting Graves disease (dated by TCRdb to 2020 to 2023). A note on the overall study: Newly diagnosed Graves' disease patients had taken antithyroid drugs for less than 3 months. Persistent Graves' disease patients were compared with newly diagnosed Graves' disease patients by peripheral blood TCR sequencing and RNA sequencing. A total of around 35 samples underwent TCR sequencing: around 13 from persistent and approximately 20 from newly diagnosed Graves' disease patients. The study was registered as a clinical trial and conducted in China.

Library generation was performed with multiplex PCR. This sample was sequenced with an Illumina HiSeq 4000. iRepertoire HTBI primers and Arm-PCR amplification of CDR3 regions were used to construct TCR beta libraries. PCR products were gel purified before sequencing. Concerning the study's data processing: Across samples, roughly 60 TRBV and 15 or so TRBJ segments were identified and used for gene usage analysis of CDR3 amino acid clonotypes. COPE and FqMerger were used to merge the filtered high-quality paired reads into contigs. BLAST was used to align contigs to IMGT TRBV, TRBD and TRBJ reference genes, with CDR3 defined following IMGT. Clonotypes above 0.1% frequency were classified as highly expanded clones. Repertoire diversity was measured by Shannon entropy, and V-J evenness by the Gini coefficient. A clonotype was considered public if more than one individual shared it. In-frame beta chains were kept once TCRdb had trimmed the public reads at Q25 with fastp and called clones with MiXCR. Each CDR3 protein gets just one entry, which takes the most common genes and DNA from the rows behind it. V and J calls and clone size were set by TCRdb, not the authors. The sample has around 470,000 distinct CDR3 sequences on record, roughly 15% of them singletons. Approximately 17% of the sample comes from the top ten.

Explained via the paper, the time point label denotes: newly diagnosed GD, antithyroid drugs for less than 3 months. For both TCR sequencing and RNA sequencing, RNA was extracted from PBMCs in TRIzol. The diagnosis of Graves' disease followed American Thyroid Association guidelines. Recruitment of patients was carried out at an endocrinology department in Xi'an, China. Each patient gave approximately 8.8 milliliters of peripheral blood, collected in an EDTA anticoagulant tube. Ficoll Paque Plus density gradient separation was used to isolate PBMCs, and no additional T cell sorting was done. An Agilent 2100 Bioanalyzer and agarose gel were used to assess RNA quality, and a NanoDrop 2000 was used to measure RNA concentration. The paper as a whole reports these results and caveats: The study examined only peripheral blood because the primary lesion, thyroid tissue, could not be accessed. Sequencing and analysis were restricted to the TCR beta chain. A larger number of public clonotypes was shared among persistent patients (more than 2,500) than among newly diagnosed patients (roughly 1,000). Compared with newly diagnosed patients, persistent Graves' disease patients had lower TCR Shannon entropy and fewer highly expanded clones, which suggests clonal expansion. As a limitation, the authors acknowledged that the small sample size may reduce accuracy.

This clonotype was found a few times. Its antigen is still unknown. The record has no base qualities; no much larger clone is one base away. The same sample was also used in a study of T cells in Graves' hyperthyroidism and ophthalmopathy. The second investigation adds: A patient counted as having stable Graves' hyperthyroidism if no progression to ophthalmopathy occurred over 18 months of follow-up. Hyperthyroidism patients were newly diagnosed, had a disease duration of under 2 months, and were aged 18 to 65 years. Patients with uncontrolled infections, other autoimmune diseases, pregnancy or lactation were excluded. Clinical symptoms, serum thyroxine and TRAb, thyroid ultrasound, and orbital computed tomography formed the basis for the diagnoses. The TCR CDR3 was subjected to a first round of RT-PCR using the HTBI primer set and the Qiagen OneStep RT-PCR kit. Most expanded thyroid clonotypes (frequency above 0.001) were also detected in blood, suggesting blood repertoires may reflect thyroid immune responses. A 13 V-J signature model separated ophthalmopathy from stable hyperthyroidism, with over 85% sensitivity and about 81% specificity in cross-validation and 80%/75% in testing. In validation, progression to ophthalmopathy was predicted by the model with almost 71% sensitivity and about 72% specificity, a median of about 6.4 months before onset. To identify TCR V-J signatures that set the groups apart, the researchers used a discovery cohort of approximately 98 patients, made up of roughly 45 with Graves' ophthalmopathy and about 60 with stable Graves' hyperthyroidism. Whether ophthalmopathy could be predicted prospectively was tested in an independent validation cohort made up of 18 to 20 hyperthyroidism patients plus 17 patients who later progressed to ophthalmopathy. The 100 discovery patients were randomly split 7:3 into training and test sets. In addition, the study compared T-cell repertoires in thyroid tissue and in blood from roughly six Graves' hyperthyroidism patients. Following sampling, methimazole starting at 30 mg daily was given to hyperthyroidism patients, and high-dose intravenous methylprednisolone was given to ophthalmopathy patients. A second multiplex PCR round built the libraries, followed by size selection and purification. Sequencing of the libraries was done on an Illumina HiSeq2000 using paired-end 100 bp reads. SOAPnuke was used to process the raw data, removing reads that contained adapters or uncalled bases, had a mean Phred below 15, or lacked an exact match to the constant primer or identifier. High-quality paired reads were merged using COPE v1.2.5, and each unique nucleotide sequence was defined as a clonotype. MiTCR v1.1 was used to align clonotypes to the IMGT TRBV, TRBD and TRBJ reference segments. The analysis included only V-J combinations with a frequency above 0.0001, which together covered 99% to 99.2% of the repertoires. A TCS score was defined as the ratio of F50 (clonal expansion) to E x V (chaos), with BLOSUM62-based TCRdist applied between CDR3 peptides within each V-J. Welch's t-statistics and random forest reduced just over 500 V-J features to 13, which were used in a naive Bayes classifier (R e1071). No statistical method was used to fix the sample size in advance, and group allocation was not hidden from the investigators. The paper reports TCR Vbeta CDR3 sequencing of over 130 peripheral blood samples: 43 ophthalmopathy, about 75 hyperthyroidism and approximately 17 progressor patients.

The material sequenced was peripheral blood mononuclear cells (PBMCs), taken at new diagnosis, from a patient treated with antithyroid drugs. The sequence was obtained from a woman between 50 and 59 years old with Graves disease. Donor details come from another sample of the same person, matched by shared clones.

The CDR3 loop reads CASSATLAGGTDTQYF. The DNA is as follows: TGCGCCAGCAGCGCTACCCTAGCGGGTGGCACAGATACGCAGTATTTT. Recombination linked TRBV5-1 to TRBJ2-3; 8 junctional bases match TRBD2. V ends up 4 bases short and J 1 base short, with an unmatched junction base count of 8. CDR1 is given as SGHRS and CDR2 as YFSETQ, both from the germline V gene. From cysteine to phenylalanine, the CDR3 is 16 amino acids long. The read is trimmed to its CDR3 DNA, 48 bases read in frame from base 1.